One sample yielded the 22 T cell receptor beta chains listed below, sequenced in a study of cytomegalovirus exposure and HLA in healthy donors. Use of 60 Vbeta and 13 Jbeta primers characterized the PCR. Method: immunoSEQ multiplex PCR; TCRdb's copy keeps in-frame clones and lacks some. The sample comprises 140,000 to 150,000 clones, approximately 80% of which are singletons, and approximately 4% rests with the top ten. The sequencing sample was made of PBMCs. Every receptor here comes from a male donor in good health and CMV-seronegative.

The CDR3 spells CASSPQYGVSNQPQHF. The CDR3 DNA reads as TGTGCCAGCTCACCCCAGTACGGAGTTAGCAATCAGCCCCAGCATTTT. The chain links TRBV18 to TRBJ1-5, with D hard to call. The CDR3 spans 16 residues. Trimming took off 3 bases at V and 0 bases at J, with 12 bases between the two ends. The germline V gene encodes CDR1 KGHSH and CDR2 LQKENI.

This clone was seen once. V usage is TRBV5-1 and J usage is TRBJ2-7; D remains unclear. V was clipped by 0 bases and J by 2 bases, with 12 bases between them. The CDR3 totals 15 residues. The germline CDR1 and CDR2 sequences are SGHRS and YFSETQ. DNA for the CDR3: TGCGCCAGCAGCTTGGTTTCCGGTCGAGCCTACGAGCAGTACTTC. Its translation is CASSLVSGRAYEQYF.

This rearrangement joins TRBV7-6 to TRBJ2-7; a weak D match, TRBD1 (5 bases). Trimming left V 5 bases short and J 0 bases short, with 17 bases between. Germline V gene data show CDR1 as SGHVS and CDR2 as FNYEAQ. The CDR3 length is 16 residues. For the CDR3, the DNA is TGTGCCAGCAGCACCTCCCGACAGTACAGCTCCTACGAGCAGTACTTC. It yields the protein CASSTSRQYSSYEQYF. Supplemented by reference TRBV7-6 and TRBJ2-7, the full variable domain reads GAGVSQSPRYKVTKRGQDVALRCDPISGHVSLYWYRQALGQGPEFLTYFNYEAQQDKSGLPNDRFSAERPEGSISTLTIQRTEQRDSAMYRCASSTSRQYSSYEQYFGPGTRLTVT.

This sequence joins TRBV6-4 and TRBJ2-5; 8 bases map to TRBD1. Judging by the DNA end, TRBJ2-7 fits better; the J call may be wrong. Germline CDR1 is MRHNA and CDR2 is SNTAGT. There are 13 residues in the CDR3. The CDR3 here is CASSATGANEQYF. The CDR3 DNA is TGTGCCAGCAGTGCGACAGGGGCCAACGAGCAGTACTTC.

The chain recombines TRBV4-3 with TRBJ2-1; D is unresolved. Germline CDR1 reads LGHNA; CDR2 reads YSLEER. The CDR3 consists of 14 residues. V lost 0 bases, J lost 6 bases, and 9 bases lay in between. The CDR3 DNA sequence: TGCGCCAGCAGCCAAGATAGGTTAGCCAATGAGCAGTTCTTC. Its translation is CASSQDRLANEQFF.

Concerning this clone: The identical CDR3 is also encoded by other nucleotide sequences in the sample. CDR3 in amino acids: CASSQGQGAYEQYF. Written as DNA, the CDR3 is TGCGCCAGCAGCCAAGGACAGGGGGCGTACGAGCAGTACTTC. The chain is built from TRBV4-3 and TRBJ2-7; 10 nucleotides agree with TRBD1. In germline, CDR1 is LGHNA, CDR2 YSLEER. Trimming at V came to 1 base and at J to 4 bases, leaving 1 base not matched to a gene. The CDR3 contains 14 residues.

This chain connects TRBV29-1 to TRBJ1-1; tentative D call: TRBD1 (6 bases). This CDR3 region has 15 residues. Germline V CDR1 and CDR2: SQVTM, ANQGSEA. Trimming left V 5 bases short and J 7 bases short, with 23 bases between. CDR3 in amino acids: CSVNQFFRTESEAFF. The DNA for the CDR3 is TGCAGCGTTAATCAATTTTTTAGGACAGAAAGTGAAGCTTTCTTT.

In DNA form, the CDR3 reads TGTGCCAGCAGCCCGACTGTGAACACCGGGGAGCTGTTTTTT. This codes for CASSPTVNTGELFF. The chain employs TRBV9 and TRBJ2-2; D not resolved. There are 14 residues in the CDR3. Trimming cost V 4 bases and J 1 base, with 8 bases left between them. Germline CDR1 SGDLS, CDR2 YYNGEE.

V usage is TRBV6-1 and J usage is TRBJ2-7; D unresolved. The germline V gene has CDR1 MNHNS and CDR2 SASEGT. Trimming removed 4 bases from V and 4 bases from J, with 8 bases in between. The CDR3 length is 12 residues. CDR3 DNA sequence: TGTGCCAGCAGTGGCGAACGATACGAGCAGTACTTC. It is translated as CASSGERYEQYF.

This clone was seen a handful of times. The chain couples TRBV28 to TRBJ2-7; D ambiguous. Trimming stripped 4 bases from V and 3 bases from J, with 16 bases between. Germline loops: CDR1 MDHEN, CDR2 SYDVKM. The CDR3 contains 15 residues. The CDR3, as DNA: TGTGCCAGCAGTTCCCCCACGCCGGTCGACTACGAGCAGTACTTC. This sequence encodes CASSSPTPVDYEQYF.

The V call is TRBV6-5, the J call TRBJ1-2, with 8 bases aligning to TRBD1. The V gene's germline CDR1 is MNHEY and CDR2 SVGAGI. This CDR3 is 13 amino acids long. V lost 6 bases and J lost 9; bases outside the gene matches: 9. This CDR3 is CASSSGQEASYTF. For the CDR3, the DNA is TGTGCCAGCAGCTCGGGACAGGAAGCGAGCTACACCTTC.

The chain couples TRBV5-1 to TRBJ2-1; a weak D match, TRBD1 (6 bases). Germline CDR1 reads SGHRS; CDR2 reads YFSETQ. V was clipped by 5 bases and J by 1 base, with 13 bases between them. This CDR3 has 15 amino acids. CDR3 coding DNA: TGCGCCAGCAGACTCCTACAGGGATCCTACAATGAGCAGTTCTTC. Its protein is CASRLLQGSYNEQFF.

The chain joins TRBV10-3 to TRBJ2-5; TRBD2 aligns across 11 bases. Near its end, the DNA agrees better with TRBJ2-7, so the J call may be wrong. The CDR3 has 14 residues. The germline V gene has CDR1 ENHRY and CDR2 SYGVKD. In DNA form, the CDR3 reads TGTGCCATCAGTCAACTAGCGGGAGTAGACGAGCAGTACTTC. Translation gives CAISQLAGVDEQYF.

This CDR3 reads CASSLSPRLARSYNEQFF. The CDR3 DNA reads TGTGCCAGCAGTTTATCGCCCAGACTAGCTCGCTCCTACAATGAGCAGTTCTTC. J is TRBJ2-1 and V is TRBV27, with 7 bases lining up with TRBD2. V lost 0 bases, J lost 0 bases, and 8 bases stayed unmatched. Germline-derived CDR1 and CDR2 are MNHEY and SMNVEV (reference sequence). CDR3 length equals 18 residues.

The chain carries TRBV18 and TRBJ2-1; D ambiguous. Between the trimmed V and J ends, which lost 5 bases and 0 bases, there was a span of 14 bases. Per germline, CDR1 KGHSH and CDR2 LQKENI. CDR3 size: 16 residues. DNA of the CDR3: TGTGCCAGCTCATCCTCCATGAAGAGCTCCTACAATGAGCAGTTCTTC. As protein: CASSSSMKSSYNEQFF.

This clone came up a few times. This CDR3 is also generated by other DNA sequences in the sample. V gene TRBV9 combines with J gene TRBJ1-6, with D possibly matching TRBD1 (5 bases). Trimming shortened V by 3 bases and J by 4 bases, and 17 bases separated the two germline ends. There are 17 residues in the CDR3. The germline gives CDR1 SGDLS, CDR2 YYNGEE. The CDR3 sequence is CASSEAESDTYNSPLHF. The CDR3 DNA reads TGTGCCAGCAGCGAGGCGGAATCGGACACTTATAATTCACCCCTCCACTTT. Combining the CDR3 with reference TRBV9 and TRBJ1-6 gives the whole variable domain DSGVTQTPKHLITATGQRVTLRCSPRSGDLSVYWYQQSLDQGLQFLIQYYNGEERAKGNILERFSAQQFPDLHSELNLSSLELGDSALYFCASSEAESDTYNSPLHFGNGTRLTVT.

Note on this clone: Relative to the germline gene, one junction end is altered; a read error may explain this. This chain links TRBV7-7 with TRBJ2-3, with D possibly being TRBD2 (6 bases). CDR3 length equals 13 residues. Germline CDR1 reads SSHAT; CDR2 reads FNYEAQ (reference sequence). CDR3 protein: CASSSGGTDTQYF. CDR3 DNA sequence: TGTGCTAGCAGTTCGGGGGGCACAGATACGCAGTATTTT.

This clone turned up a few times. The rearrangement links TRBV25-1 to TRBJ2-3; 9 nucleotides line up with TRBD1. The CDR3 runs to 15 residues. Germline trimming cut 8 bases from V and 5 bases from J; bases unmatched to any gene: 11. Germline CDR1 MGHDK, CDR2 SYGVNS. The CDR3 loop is CASSDRGVGLDTQYF. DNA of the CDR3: TGTGCCAGCTCCGACAGGGGGGTTGGGTTAGATACGCAGTATTTT. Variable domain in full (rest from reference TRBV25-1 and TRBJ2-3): EADIYQTPRYLVIGTGKKITLECSQTMGHDKMYWYQQDPGMELHLIHYSYGVNSTEKGDLSSESTVSRIRTEHFPLTLESARPSHTSQYLCASSDRGVGLDTQYFGPGTRLTVL.

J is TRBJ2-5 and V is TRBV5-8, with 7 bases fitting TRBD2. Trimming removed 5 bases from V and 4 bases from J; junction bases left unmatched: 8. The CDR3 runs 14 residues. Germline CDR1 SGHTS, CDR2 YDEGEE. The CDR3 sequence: CASSSAGNGETQYF. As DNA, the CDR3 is TGTGCCAGCAGTTCAGCGGGAAACGGAGAGACCCAGTACTTC.

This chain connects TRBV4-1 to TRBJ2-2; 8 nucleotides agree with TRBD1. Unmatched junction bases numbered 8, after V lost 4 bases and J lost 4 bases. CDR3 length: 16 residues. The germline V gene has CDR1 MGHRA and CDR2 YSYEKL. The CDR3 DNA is TGCGCCAGCAGCCCCGGACAGGGAGGATTCACCGGGGAGCTGTTTTTT. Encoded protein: CASSPGQGGFTGELFF.

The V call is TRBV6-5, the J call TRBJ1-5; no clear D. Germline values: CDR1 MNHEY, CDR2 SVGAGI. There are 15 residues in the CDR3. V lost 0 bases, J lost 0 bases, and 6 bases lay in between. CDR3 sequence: CASSYSSTSNQPQHF. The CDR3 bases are TGTGCCAGCAGTTACTCGAGTACTAGCAATCAGCCCCAGCATTTT.

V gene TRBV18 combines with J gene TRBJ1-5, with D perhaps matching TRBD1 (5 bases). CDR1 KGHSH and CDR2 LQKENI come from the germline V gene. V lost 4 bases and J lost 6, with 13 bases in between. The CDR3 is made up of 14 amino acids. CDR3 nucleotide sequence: TGTGCCAGCTCACACGCCCAGGGAGGTCAGCCCCAGCATTTT. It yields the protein CASSHAQGGQPQHF.